What follows describes a single TCR beta chain. Its antigen is unknown. The sample holds no much larger clone one base away, and base qualities are not on file. Healthy adult donors provided non-mobilized peripheral blood. Enrichment of primary CD8+ T cells was performed with magnetic beads using the Miltenyi CD8+ T cell Isolation Kit. Prior to RNA extraction, naive CD8 T cells from blood were isolated by FACS sorting as CD3+TCRalphabeta+CD8+CD45RO-CCR7+ cells. For each sample, the RNeasy Micro kit was used to purify total RNA from approximately 40,000 to 200,000 sorted cells, and RNA quality was checked on an Agilent RNA 6000 Nano chip. The data derive from a study of T cells generated in artificial thymic organoids (dated by TCRdb to 2016 to 2017). In terms of the full investigation: The study compared TCR alpha and beta CDR3 repertoires of CD8 single positive T cells derived from in vitro artificial thymic organoids with the repertoires of thymic and peripheral blood naive CD8 T cells. Displayed repertoire sequencing data were described as representative of three independent experiments.

What the work shows at the level of the full study, not this receptor alone: CD8 single positive T cells derived from organoids showed physiological TCR clonotype diversity comparable to the diversity seen in thymic and blood naive CD8 T cells.

For CDR1 and CDR2, the germline V gene lists SGHVS and FNYEAQ. The CDR3 goes from the cysteine to the phenylalanine over 15 residues. The sequence is cut down to CDR3 DNA, 45 bases in frame from base 1. Trimming removed 1 base from V and 0 bases from J, leaving 10 bases between the germline ends. TCRalpha and TCRbeta libraries were amplified in separate semi-nested PCR reactions using Advantage 2 and reverse primers located in the TRAC or TRBC constant regions. First-strand cDNA synthesis used between roughly 3 and 500 ng of total RNA. TCR cDNA libraries were generated by 5'-RACE using the SMARTer PCR cDNA Synthesis kit, with a poly-dT primer employed for first-strand synthesis. Each semi-nested reverse primer in the constant region carried a 5-nucleotide sample-specific barcode, and the resulting products were cleaned up with the Zymo DNA Clean and Concentrator-5 kit. Pools of up to ten barcoded samples were ligated to Illumina adaptors and sequenced on an Illumina MiSeq as 2 x 150 bp paired-end reads. As for the original processing: After demultiplexing, reads were aligned with BLAT to a custom library containing all human TRAV, TRAJ, TRBV, TRBD and TRBJ combinations from IMGT. The best BLAT hits were picked using pslCDnaFilter (-maxAligns=1, -ignoreIntrons), and custom Perl scripts were used to calculate clonotype frequencies. The raw public reads went through TCRdb reprocessing: fastp at Q25, MiXCR clone calling, in-frame beta chains kept. Each entry merges the rows of one CDR3 protein and shows their most common DNA and genes. In this record, the V and J calls reflect TCRdb's handling and not the investigators' own analysis. Present in this sample are fewer than 3,500 distinct CDR3 sequences, about a third of which were seen just once. 2.4% of the sample belongs to the ten largest clones.

The receptor chain draws on TRBV7-6 and TRBJ2-7, with no reliable assignment of the D segment. The sequence came from a human donor who gave cord blood stem cells for thymic organoid culture, a cardiac surgery patient who gave postnatal thymus, or a blood donor (not recorded which). Sequencing input: naive CD8+ T cells from blood. Per the publication, the cell subset or site label means: CD3+TCRalphabeta+CD8SP T cells; for blood, CD45RO-CCR7+ naive CD8+ T cells. The DNA sequence is given as TGTGCCAGCAGCTTAGACCCAGGCGCCTCCTACGAGCAGTACTTC. It codes for CASSLDPGASYEQYF. The CDR3 plus the reference TRBV7-6 and TRBJ2-7 genes for the other parts give the full variable domain: GAGVSQSPRYKVTKRGQDVALRCDPISGHVSLYWYRQALGQGPEFLTYFNYEAQQDKSGLPNDRFSAERPEGSISTLTIQRTEQRDSAMYRCASSLDPGASYEQYFGPGTRLTVT.